This record concerns one T cell receptor (beta chain) sequence. Each donor gave about 9.3 milliliters of peripheral blood. This sample is drawn from a study of blood T cells in healthy people across ages. CDR3 size: 16 residues. A sample-barcoded 5' primer and a J-beta primer mix were used in a second PCR of roughly 7 to 11 cycles. TCRdb re-called the 5' RACE reads through MiXCR, storing one row per CDR3 protein. This table holds more than 700,000 distinct CDR3 sequences, about 55% found once. V gene TRBV12-3 or TRBV12-4 combines with J gene TRBJ2-4; D possibly corresponds to TRBD2 (5 bases). Matching the DNA end better, TRBJ2-7 makes the J call doubtful. The receptor was isolated from a man aged 80 or over in good health. The sequencing sample was made of blood. The DNA for the CDR3 is TGTGCCAGCAGCCGCGGTGCTAGCAGTGGGTCCTACGAGCAGTACTTC. Protein: CASSRGASSGSYEQYF.